The 15 T cell receptor beta chains reported below all come from one sample, sequenced in a study of cytomegalovirus exposure and HLA in healthy donors. A multiplex PCR was run with 60 Vbeta primers and 13 Jbeta primers. The protocol was immunoSEQ multiplex PCR, while the TCRdb copy is restricted to in-frame clones and leaves out a portion. Here the sample table reports about 170,000 clones. Sample: PBMCs. The receptors stem from a woman under 30 in good health and CMV-seropositive.

The chain employs TRBV14 and TRBJ1-1, with 8 bases that match TRBD1. CDR1 SGHDN and CDR2 FVKESK come from the germline V gene. CDR3 length: 14 residues. The trim removed 4 bases at V and 5 bases at J, leaving 6 bases unmatched. In DNA, the CDR3 is TGTGCCAGCAGCCTTCGACAGGGGAGGACTGAAGCTTTCTTT. Protein sequence: CASSLRQGRTEAFF.

This chain joins TRBV6-1 and TRBJ1-6, with D hard to call. The CDR3 extends over 13 amino acids. The V gene's germline CDR1 is MNHNS and CDR2 SASEGT. Trimming removed 6 bases at V and 2 bases at J, with 5 bases between. Here the CDR3 reads CASSATYNSPLHF. In nucleotides, the CDR3 is TGTGCCAGCAGCGCTACCTATAATTCACCCCTCCACTTT.

The chain joins TRBV19 to TRBJ1-4; D is uncertain. The CDR3 has 15 amino acids. V was cut by 6 bases and J by 0 bases, with 11 bases left in between. Germline assignment: CDR1 LNHDA and CDR2 SQIVND (reference sequence). CDR3 bases: TGTGCCAGTAGAAATCCGGGGACAACTAATGAAAAACTGTTTTTT. Translated: CASRNPGTTNEKLFF.

The chain combines TRBV15 with TRBJ1-2, with D possibly TRBD1 on 6 matching bases. The CDR3 is made up of 16 amino acids. The germline V and J ends were trimmed by 3 bases and 4 bases, with 18 bases remaining between them. Germline values: CDR1 LNHNV, CDR2 YYDKDF (reference sequence). The CDR3 nucleotides read TGTGCCACCAGCAGGGGGGGGCAGGGATGGGCCTATGGCTACACCTTC. Its protein is CATSRGGQGWAYGYTF. The full variable domain, rest sourced from reference TRBV15 and TRBJ1-2, is DAMVIQNPRYQVTQFGKPVTLSCSQTLNHNVMYWYQQKSSQAPKLLFHYYDKDFNNEADTPDNFQSRRPNTSFCFLDIRSPGLGDTAMYLCATSRGGQGWAYGYTFGSGTRLTVV.

This rearrangement joins TRBV5-6 to TRBJ1-1, with 7 positions matching TRBD1. CDR1 is SGHDT and CDR2 is YYEEEE in the germline V gene. The J segment lost 3 bases and the V segment lost 3 bases, leaving 2 bases of the junction unmatched. The CDR3 length is 13 residues. For the CDR3, the DNA is TGTGCCAGCAGCTATACAGGGGACACTGAAGCTTTCTTT. It specifies CASSYTGDTEAFF.

J is TRBJ1-5 and V is TRBV18; the match to TRBD1 covers 10 bases. J lost 2 bases, V lost 5 bases, and 3 bases had no gene match. CDR3 length: 15 residues. Germline V gene lookup returns CDR1 KGHSH and CDR2 LQKENI. CDR3 DNA: TGTGCCAGCTCAGCCGGGACAGGGGGCAATCAGCCCCAGCATTTT. Amino acids: CASSAGTGGNQPQHF.

The chain is built from TRBV5-1 and TRBJ1-3; D remains unclear. The CDR3 consists of 14 residues. CDR1 is SGHRS and CDR2 is YFSETQ in the germline V gene. V gave up 4 bases and J gave up 0 bases, with 8 bases separating them. The CDR3 region has the DNA TGCGCCAGCAGCCCTACCTTCTCTGGAAACACCATATATTTT. Translating it yields CASSPTFSGNTIYF.

The chain has TRBV19 and TRBJ1-5, with TRBD1 as a possible D gene (5 bases). V lost 1 base to trimming and J lost 0 bases, with 7 bases between them. The germline gives CDR1 LNHDA, CDR2 SQIVND (reference sequence). This CDR3 is 15 amino acids long. CDR3 nucleotide sequence: TGTGCCAGTAGTATAGGAGGACATAGCAATCAGCCCCAGCATTTT. It is translated as CASSIGGHSNQPQHF.

The CDR3, as DNA: TGTGCCAGCAGTTACGATGACAGGGCCTACGAGCAGTACTTC. Translated, it gives CASSYDDRAYEQYF. The chain recombines TRBV6-6 with TRBJ2-5; 7 positions match TRBD1. The J call may be wrong; the DNA end is better matched by TRBJ2-7. The CDR3 is made up of 14 amino acids. CDR1 and CDR2 from the germline V gene are MNHNY and SVGAGI (reference sequence).

The chain carries TRBV4-2 and TRBJ1-4; 9 bases agree with TRBD1. Germline CDR1 LGHNA, CDR2 YNFKEQ. J lost 8 bases, V lost 4 bases, and 8 bases had no gene match. The length of the CDR3 is 15 residues. CDR3 coding DNA: TGTGCCAGCAGCCCATGGGACAGGGTGGACGAAAAACTGTTTTTT. Protein: CASSPWDRVDEKLFF.

This rearrangement joins TRBV19 to TRBJ2-5, with 11 bases fitting TRBD2. Germline V gene sequence: CDR1 LNHDA, CDR2 SQIVND (reference sequence). The CDR3 extends over 16 amino acids. The V and J ends lost 5 bases and 4 bases, in that order; junction bases with no gene match: 9. CDR3 nucleotide sequence: TGTGCCAGTAGTTGGGCTCTAGCGGGAGGTTTAGAGACCCAGTACTTC. It specifies CASSWALAGGLETQYF.

The chain has TRBV2 and TRBJ2-7; TRBD2 matches at 7 bases. The V gene's germline CDR1 is SNHLY and CDR2 FYNNEI. The CDR3 contains 13 residues. V was pared by 6 bases and J by 0 bases, with 2 bases of the junction left unmatched. In DNA form, the CDR3 reads TGTGCCAGCAGGGCTAGCGGCTCCTACGAGCAGTACTTC. It translates to CASRASGSYEQYF.

V is TRBV20-1 and J is TRBJ1-2, with D possibly TRBD1 on 5 matching bases. This CDR3 is built from 11 residues. Trimming pared 5 bases from V and 5 bases from J, leaving 9 bases between. The V gene's germline CDR1 is DFQATT and CDR2 SNEGSKA (reference sequence). The CDR3 DNA sequence: TGCAGTGCTTACCGGGGGTATGGCTACACCTTC. This sequence encodes CSAYRGYGYTF.

The chain combines TRBV29-1 with TRBJ2-7; 11 bases match TRBD2. The CDR3 is made up of 12 amino acids. With 6 bases clipped from V and 4 bases from J, the junction kept 2 bases outside the gene matches. Germline CDR1 SQVTM, CDR2 ANQGSEA. The CDR3 coding sequence is TGCAGCGTCTGGACTAGCGGGTACGAGCAGTACTTC. Translating it yields CSVWTSGYEQYF.

V usage is TRBV13 and J usage is TRBJ1-2; D is ambiguous. CDR3 length equals 14 residues. V lost 5 bases and J 4 bases, leaving 14 bases between the germline ends. Germline-derived CDR1 and CDR2 are PRHDT and FYEKMQ (reference sequence). The CDR3 coding sequence is TGTGCCAGCAGCACGGACTTAGCCCCCTATGGCTACACCTTC. Its translation is CASSTDLAPYGYTF.